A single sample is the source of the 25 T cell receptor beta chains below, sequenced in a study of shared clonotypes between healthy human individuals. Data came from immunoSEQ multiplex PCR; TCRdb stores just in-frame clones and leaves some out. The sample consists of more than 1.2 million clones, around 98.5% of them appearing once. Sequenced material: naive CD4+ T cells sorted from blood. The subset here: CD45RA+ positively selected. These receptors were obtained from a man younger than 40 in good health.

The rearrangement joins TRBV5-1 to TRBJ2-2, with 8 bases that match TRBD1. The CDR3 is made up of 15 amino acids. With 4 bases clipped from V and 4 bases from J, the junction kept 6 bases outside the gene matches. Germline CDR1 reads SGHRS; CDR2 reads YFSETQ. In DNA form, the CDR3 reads TGCGCCAGCAGCCCGGCGCAGGGGGCCACCGGGGAGCTGTTTTTT. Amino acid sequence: CASSPAQGATGELFF.

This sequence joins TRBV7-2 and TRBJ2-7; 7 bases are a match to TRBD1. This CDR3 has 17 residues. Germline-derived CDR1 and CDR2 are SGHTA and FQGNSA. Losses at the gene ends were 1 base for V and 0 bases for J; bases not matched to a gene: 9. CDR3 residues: CASSLGPGQEVSYEQYF. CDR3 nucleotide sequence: TGTGCCAGCAGCTTAGGCCCCGGACAGGAGGTCTCCTACGAGCAGTACTTC.

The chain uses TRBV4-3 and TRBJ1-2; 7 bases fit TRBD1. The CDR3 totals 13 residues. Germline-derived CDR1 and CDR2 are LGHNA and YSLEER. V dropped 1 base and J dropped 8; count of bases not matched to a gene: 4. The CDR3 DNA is TGCGCCAGCAGCCAAGGCAGGGGGGTCGGCTACACCTTC. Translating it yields CASSQGRGVGYTF.

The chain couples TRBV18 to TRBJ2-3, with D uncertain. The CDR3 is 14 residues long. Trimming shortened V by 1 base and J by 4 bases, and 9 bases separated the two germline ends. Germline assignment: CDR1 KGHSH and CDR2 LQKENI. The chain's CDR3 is CASSPLRSPDTQYF. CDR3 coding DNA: TGTGCCAGCTCACCACTTCGGTCCCCAGATACGCAGTATTTT.

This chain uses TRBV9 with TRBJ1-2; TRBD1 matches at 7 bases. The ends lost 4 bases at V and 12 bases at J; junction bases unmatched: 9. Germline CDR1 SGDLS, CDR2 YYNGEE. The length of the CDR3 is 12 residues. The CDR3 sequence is CASSLIGTVHTF. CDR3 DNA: TGTGCCAGCAGCTTGATAGGGACAGTTCACACCTTC.

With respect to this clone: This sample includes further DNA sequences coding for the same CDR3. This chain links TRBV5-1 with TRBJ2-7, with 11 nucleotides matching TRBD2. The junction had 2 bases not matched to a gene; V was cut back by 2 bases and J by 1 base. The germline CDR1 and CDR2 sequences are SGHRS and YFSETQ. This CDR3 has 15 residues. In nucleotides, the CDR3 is TGCGCCAGCAGCTTTCTAGCGGGAGGTTCCTACGAGCAGTACTTC. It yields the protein CASSFLAGGSYEQYF. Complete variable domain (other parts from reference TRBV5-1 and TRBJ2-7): KAGVTQTPRYLIKTRGQQVTLSCSPISGHRSVSWYQQTPGQGLQFLFEYFSETQRNKGNFPGRFSGRQFSNSRSEMNVSTLELGDSALYLCASSFLAGGSYEQYFGPGTRLTVT.

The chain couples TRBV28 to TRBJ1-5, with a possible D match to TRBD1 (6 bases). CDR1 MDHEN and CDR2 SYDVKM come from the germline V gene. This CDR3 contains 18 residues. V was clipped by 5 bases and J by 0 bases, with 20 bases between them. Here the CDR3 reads CASSQMSLDSFSNQPQHF. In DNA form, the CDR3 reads TGTGCCAGCAGTCAAATGTCTCTGGACAGTTTTAGCAATCAGCCCCAGCATTTT.

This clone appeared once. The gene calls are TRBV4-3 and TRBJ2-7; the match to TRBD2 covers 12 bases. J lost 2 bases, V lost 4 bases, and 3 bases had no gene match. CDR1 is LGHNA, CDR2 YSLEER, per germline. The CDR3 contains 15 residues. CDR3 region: CASSLRTSGTYEQYF. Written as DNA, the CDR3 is TGCGCCAGCAGCCTCCGGACTAGCGGGACCTACGAGCAGTACTTC.

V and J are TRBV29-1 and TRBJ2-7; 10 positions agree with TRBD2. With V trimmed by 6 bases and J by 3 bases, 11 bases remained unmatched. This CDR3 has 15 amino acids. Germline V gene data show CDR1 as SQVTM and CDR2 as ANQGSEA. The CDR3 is CSVRRGASGSYEQYF. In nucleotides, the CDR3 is TGCAGCGTGCGCCGAGGCGCTAGCGGGAGCTACGAGCAGTACTTC.

The CDR3 protein is CASSSGLAGGSGETQYF. The CDR3 coding sequence is TGCGCCAGCAGCTCAGGACTAGCGGGAGGATCGGGGGAGACCCAGTACTTC. The chain employs TRBV5-1 and TRBJ2-5; 14 bases are a match to TRBD2. CDR1 SGHRS and CDR2 YFSETQ come from the germline V gene. V lost 3 bases to trimming and J lost 5 bases; unmatched junction nucleotides: 9. This CDR3 has 17 residues.

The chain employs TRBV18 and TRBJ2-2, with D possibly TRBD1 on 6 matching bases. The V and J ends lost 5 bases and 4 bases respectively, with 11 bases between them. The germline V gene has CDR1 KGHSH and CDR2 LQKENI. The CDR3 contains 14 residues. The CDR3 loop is CASSATGPTGELFF. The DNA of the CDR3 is TGTGCCAGCTCAGCGACAGGACCCACCGGGGAGCTGTTTTTT.

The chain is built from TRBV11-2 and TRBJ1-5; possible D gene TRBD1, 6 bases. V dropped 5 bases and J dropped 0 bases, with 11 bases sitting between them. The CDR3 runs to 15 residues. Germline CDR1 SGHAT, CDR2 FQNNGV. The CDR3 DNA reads TGTGCCAGCAGCCGGGGGGGGCTTAGCAATCAGCCCCAGCATTTT. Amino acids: CASSRGGLSNQPQHF.

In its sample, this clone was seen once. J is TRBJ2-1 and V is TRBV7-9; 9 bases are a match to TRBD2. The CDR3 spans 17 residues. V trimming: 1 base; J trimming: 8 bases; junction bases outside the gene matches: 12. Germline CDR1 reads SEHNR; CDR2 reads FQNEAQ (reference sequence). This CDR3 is CASSLVLAGDLVYEQFF. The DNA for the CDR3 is TGTGCCAGCAGCTTAGTTTTAGCGGGAGATCTTGTCTATGAGCAGTTCTTC.

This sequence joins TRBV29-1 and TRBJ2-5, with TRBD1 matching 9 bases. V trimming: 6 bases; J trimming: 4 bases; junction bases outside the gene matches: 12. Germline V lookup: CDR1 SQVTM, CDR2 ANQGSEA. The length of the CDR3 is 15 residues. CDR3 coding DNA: TGCAGCGTCTCGGCGCCCTACAGGGGGCGAGAGACCCAGTACTTC. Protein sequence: CSVSAPYRGRETQYF.

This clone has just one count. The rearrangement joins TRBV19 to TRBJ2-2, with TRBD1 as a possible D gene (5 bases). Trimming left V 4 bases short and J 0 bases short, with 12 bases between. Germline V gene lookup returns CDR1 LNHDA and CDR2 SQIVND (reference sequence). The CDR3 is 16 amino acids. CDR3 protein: CASSTRQKTNTGELFF. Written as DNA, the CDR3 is TGTGCCAGTAGTACCCGACAGAAAACGAACACCGGGGAGCTGTTTTTT.

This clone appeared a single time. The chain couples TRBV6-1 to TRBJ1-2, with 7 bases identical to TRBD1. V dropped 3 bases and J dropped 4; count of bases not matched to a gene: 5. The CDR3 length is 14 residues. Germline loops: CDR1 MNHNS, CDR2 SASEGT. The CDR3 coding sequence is TGTGCCAGCAGTGAGCAGGGACAGAGCTATGGCTACACCTTC. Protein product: CASSEQGQSYGYTF.

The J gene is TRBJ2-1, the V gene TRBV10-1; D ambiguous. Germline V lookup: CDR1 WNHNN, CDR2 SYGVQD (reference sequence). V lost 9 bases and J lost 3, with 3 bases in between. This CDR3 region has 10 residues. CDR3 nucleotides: TGCGCCAGAAACTACAATGAGCAGTTCTTC. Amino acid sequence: CARNYNEQFF.

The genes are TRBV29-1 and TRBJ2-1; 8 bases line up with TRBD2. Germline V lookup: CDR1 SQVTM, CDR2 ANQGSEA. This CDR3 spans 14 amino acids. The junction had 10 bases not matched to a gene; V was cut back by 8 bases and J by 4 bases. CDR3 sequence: CSCLGGAGYNEQFF. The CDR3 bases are TGCAGCTGCCTCGGGGGGGCTGGATACAATGAGCAGTTCTTC.

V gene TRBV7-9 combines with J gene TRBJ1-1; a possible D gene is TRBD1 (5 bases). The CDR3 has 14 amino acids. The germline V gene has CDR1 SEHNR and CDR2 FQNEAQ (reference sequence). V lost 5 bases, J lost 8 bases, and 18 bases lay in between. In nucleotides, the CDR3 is TGTGCCAGCAGCACGACAGCGGTTGGAGGGGAAGCTTTCTTT. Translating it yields CASSTTAVGGEAFF.

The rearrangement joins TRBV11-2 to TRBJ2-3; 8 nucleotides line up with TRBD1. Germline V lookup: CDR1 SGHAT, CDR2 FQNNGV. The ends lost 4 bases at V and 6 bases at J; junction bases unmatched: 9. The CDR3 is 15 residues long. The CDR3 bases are TGTGCCAGCAGCTGGGGATTGACAGGGGCGGATACGCAGTATTTT. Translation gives CASSWGLTGADTQYF.

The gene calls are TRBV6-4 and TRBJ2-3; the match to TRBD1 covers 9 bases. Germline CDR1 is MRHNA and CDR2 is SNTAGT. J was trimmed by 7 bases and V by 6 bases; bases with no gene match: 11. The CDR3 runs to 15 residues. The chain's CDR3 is CASRESGTGFHTQYF. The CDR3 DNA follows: TGTGCCAGCAGGGAGTCCGGGACAGGGTTTCATACGCAGTATTTT.

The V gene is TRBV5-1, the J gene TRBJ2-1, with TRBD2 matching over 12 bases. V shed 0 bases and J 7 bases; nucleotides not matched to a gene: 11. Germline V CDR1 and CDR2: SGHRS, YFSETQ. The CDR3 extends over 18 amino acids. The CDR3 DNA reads TGCGCCAGCAGCTTGGGACTAGCGGGAGTTGGTAGGAGGAATGAGCAGTTCTTC. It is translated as CASSLGLAGVGRRNEQFF. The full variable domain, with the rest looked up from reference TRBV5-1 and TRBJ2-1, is KAGVTQTPRYLIKTRGQQVTLSCSPISGHRSVSWYQQTPGQGLQFLFEYFSETQRNKGNFPGRFSGRQFSNSRSEMNVSTLELGDSALYLCASSLGLAGVGRRNEQFFGPGTRLTVL.

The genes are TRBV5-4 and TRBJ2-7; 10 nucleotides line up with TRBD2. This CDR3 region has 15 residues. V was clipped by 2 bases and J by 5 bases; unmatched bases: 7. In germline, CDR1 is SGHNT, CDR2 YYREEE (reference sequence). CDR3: CASSLWTSGIHEQYF. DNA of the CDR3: TGTGCCAGCAGCTTATGGACTAGCGGCATCCACGAGCAGTACTTC.

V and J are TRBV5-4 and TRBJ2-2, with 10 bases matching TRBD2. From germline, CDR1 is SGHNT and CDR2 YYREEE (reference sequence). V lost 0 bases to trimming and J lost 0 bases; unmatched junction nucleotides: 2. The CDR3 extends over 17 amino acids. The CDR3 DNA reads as TGTGCCAGCAGCTTGGGACTAGCGGGTCCGAACACCGGGGAGCTGTTTTTT. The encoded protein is CASSLGLAGPNTGELFF.

The CDR3 is CATDMQGLGNYGYTF. CDR3 nucleotide sequence: TGTGCCACCGATATGCAGGGGCTGGGAAACTATGGCTACACCTTC. The V gene is TRBV10-3, the J gene TRBJ1-2; TRBD1 is a possible D gene (6 bases). The CDR3 is 15 residues long. V dropped 10 bases and J dropped 2 bases, with 20 bases sitting between them. Germline V gene lookup returns CDR1 ENHRY and CDR2 SYGVKD.